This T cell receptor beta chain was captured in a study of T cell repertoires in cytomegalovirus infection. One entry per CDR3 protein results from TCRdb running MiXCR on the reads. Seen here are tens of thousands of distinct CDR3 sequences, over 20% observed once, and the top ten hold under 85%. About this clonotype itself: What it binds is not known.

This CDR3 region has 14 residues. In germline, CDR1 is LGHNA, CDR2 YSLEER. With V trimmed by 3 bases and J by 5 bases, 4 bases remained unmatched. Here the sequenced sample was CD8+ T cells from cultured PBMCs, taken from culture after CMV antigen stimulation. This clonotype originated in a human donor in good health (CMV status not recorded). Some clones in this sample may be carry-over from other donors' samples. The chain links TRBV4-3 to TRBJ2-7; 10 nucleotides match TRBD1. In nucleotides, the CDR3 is TGCGCCAGCAGCCACTCCGGGACAGGGGACGAGCAGTACTTC. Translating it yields CASSHSGTGDEQYF.